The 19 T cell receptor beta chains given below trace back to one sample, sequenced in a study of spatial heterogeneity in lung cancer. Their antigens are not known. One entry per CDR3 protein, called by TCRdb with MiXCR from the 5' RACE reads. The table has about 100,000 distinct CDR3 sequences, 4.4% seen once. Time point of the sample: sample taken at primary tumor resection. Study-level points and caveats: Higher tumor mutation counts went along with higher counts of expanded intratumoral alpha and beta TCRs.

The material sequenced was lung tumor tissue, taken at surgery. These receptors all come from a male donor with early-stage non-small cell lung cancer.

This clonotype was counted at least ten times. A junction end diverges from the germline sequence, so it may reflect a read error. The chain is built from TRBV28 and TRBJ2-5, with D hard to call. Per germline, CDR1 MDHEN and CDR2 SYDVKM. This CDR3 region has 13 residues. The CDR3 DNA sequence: TGTGCCAGCGGCCGAGGTGGCCAAGGGACCCAGTACTTC. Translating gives CASGRGGQGTQYF.

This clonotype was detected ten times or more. CDR3 region: CASSPAPRGNTEAFF. Written as DNA, the CDR3 is TGTGCCAGCAGTCCGGCCCCTAGAGGGAACACTGAAGCTTTCTTT. V is TRBV28 and J is TRBJ1-1; D is ambiguous. V was clipped by 5 bases and J by 1 base, with 14 bases between them. Germline assignment: CDR1 MDHEN and CDR2 SYDVKM. This CDR3 spans 15 amino acids.

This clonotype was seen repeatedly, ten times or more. The CDR3 sequence is CSAKNTEAFF. The CDR3 DNA reads TGCAGTGCCAAGAACACTGAAGCTTTCTTT. The genes are TRBV20-1 and TRBJ1-1; D is unresolved. The germline CDR1 and CDR2 sequences are DFQATT and SNEGSKA (reference sequence). CDR3 length equals 10 residues. V was trimmed by 6 bases and J by 1 base, leaving 3 bases between them.

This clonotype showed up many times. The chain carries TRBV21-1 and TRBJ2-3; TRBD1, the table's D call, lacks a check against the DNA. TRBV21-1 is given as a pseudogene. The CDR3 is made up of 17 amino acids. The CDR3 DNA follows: TGTGCCAGCAGCAGGATGAGGGAAGGGGCCAGCACAGATACGCAGTATTTT. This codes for CASSRMREGASTDTQYF.

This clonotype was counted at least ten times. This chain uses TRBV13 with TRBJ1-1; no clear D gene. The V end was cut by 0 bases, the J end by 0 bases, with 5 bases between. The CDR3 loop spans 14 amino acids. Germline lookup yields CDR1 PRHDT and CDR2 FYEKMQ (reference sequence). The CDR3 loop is CASSLGTLNTEAFF. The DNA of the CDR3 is TGTGCCAGCAGCTTAGGGACACTGAACACTGAAGCTTTCTTT.

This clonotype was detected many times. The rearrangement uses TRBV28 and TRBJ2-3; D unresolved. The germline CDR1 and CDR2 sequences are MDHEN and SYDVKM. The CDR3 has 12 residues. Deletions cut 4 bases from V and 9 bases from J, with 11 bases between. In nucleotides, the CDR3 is TGTGCCAGCAGTTCCTCCGGCAGCACGCAGTATTTT. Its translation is CASSSSGSTQYF.

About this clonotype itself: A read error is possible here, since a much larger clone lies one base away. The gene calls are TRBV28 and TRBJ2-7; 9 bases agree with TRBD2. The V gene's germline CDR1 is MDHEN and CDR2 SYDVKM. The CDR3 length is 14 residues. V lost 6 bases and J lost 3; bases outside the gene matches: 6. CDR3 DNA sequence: TGTGCCAGCAGGACAGCGGGGGGTGTCTACGAGCAGTACTTC. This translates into CASRTAGGVYEQYF.

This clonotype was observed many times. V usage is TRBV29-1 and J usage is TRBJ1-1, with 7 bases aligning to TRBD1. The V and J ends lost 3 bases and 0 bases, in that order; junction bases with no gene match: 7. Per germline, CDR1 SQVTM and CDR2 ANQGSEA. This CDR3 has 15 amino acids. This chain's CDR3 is CSVEYRGLMNTEAFF. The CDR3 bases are TGCAGCGTTGAGTACAGGGGCCTAATGAACACTGAAGCTTTCTTT. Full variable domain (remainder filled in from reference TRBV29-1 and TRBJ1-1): SAVISQKPSRDICQRGTSLTIQCQVDSQVTMMFWYRQQPGQSLTLIATANQGSEATYESGFVIDKFPISRPNLTFSTLTVSNMSPEDSSIYLCSVEYRGLMNTEAFFGQGTRLTVV.

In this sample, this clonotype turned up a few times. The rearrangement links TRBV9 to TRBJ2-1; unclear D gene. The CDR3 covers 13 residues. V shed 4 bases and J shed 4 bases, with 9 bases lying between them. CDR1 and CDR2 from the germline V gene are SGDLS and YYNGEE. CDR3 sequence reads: CASSINWYNEQFF. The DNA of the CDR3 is TGTGCCAGCAGCATAAACTGGTACAATGAGCAGTTCTTC.

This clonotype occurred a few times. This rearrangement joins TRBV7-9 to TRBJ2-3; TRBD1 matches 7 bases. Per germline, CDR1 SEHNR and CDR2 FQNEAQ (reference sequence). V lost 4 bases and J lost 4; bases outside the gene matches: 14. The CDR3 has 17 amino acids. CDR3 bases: TGTGCCAGCAGCTACCATGCCGGGACAGAAATAGCAGATACGCAGTATTTT. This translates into CASSYHAGTEIADTQYF.

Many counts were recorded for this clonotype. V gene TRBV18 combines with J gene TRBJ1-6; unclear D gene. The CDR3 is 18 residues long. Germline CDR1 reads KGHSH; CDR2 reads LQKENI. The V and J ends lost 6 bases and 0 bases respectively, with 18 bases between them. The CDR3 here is CASSPLGRSSSYNSPLHF. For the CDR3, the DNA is TGTGCCAGCTCTCCTCTTGGACGGTCCAGCTCCTATAATTCACCCCTCCACTTT.

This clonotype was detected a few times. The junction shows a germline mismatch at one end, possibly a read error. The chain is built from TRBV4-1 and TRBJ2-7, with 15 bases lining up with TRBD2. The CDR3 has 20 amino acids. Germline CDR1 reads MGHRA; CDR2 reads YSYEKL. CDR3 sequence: CASSRLGGLAGGPNSNEQYF. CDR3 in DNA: TGCGCCAGCAGCCGCCTTGGTGGACTAGCGGGAGGGCCTAACTCCAACGAGCAGTACTTC.

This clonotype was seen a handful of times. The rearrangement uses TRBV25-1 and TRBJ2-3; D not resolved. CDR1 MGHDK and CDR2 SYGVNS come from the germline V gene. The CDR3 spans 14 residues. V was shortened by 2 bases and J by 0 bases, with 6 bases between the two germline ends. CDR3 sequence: CASSEQESTDTQYF. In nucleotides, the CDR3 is TGTGCCAGCAGTGAACAAGAGAGCACAGATACGCAGTATTTT.

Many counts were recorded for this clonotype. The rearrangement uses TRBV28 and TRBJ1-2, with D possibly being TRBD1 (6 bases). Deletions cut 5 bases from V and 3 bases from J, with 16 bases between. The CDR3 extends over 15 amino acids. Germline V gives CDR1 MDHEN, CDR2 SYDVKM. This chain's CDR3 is CASSPPGGLDYGYTF. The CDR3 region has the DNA TGTGCCAGCAGTCCCCCTGGGGGGCTCGACTATGGCTACACCTTC.

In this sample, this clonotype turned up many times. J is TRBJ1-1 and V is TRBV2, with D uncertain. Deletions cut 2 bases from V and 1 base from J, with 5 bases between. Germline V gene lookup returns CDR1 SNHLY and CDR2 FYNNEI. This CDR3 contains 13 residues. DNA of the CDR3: TGTGCCAGCAGTGAAATAGAGAACACTGAAGCTTTCTTT. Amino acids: CASSEIENTEAFF.

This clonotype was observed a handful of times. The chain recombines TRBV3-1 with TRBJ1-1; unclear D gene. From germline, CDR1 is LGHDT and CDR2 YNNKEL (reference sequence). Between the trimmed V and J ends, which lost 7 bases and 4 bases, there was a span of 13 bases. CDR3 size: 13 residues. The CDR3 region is CASKSGWSTEAFF. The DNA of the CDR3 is TGTGCCAGCAAATCAGGATGGAGCACTGAAGCTTTCTTT.

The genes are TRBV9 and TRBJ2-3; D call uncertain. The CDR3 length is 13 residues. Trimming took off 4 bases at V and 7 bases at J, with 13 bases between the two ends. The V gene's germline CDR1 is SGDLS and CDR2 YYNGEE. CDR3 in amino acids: CASSPSNEYTQYF. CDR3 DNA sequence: TGTGCCAGCAGCCCCTCAAACGAGTATACGCAGTATTTT.

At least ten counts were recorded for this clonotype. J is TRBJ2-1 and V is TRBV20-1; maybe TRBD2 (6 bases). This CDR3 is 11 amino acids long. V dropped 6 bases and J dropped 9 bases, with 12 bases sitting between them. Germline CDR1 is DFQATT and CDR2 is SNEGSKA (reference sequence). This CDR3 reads CSADRDSEQFF. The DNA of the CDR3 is TGCAGTGCAGACCGGGACTCTGAGCAGTTCTTC.

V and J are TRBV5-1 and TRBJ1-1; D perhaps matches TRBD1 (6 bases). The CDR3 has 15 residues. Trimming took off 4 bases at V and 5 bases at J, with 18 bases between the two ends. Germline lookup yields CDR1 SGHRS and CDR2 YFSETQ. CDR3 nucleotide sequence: TGCGCCAGCAGCACACTCCCAGGGGAGGGAACTGAAGCTTTCTTT. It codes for CASSTLPGEGTEAFF. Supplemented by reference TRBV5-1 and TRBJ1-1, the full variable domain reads KAGVTQTPRYLIKTRGQQVTLSCSPISGHRSVSWYQQTPGQGLQFLFEYFSETQRNKGNFPGRFSGRQFSNSRSEMNVSTLELGDSALYLCASSTLPGEGTEAFFGQGTRLTVV.